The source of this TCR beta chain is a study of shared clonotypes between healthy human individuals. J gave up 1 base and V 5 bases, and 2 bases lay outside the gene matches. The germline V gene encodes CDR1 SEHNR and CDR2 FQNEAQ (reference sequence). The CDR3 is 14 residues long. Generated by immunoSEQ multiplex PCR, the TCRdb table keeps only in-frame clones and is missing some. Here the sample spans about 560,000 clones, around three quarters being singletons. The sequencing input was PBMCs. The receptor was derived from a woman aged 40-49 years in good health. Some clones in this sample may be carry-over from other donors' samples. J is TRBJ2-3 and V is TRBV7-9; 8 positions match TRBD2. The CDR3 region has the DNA TGTGCCAGCAGCCACGGGGGGGGCACAGATACGCAGTATTTT. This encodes CASSHGGGTDTQYF.